This TCR beta chain was documented in a study of cytomegalovirus exposure and HLA in healthy donors. V lost 0 bases, J lost 5 bases, and 11 bases lay in between. Germline values: CDR1 PRHDT, CDR2 FYEKMQ (reference sequence). The CDR3 runs 14 residues. The PCR contained 60 Vbeta and 13 Jbeta primers. The table came from immunoSEQ multiplex PCR; TCRdb's copy has only in-frame clones and leaves some out. The table shows about 140,000 clones, with 76% occurring only once. The chain couples TRBV13 to TRBJ2-7; weak D call: TRBD2 (5 bases). Sequencing input: PBMCs. The source is a man between 35 and 55 years old in good health and CMV-seronegative. Here the CDR3 reads CASSLGPRDNEQYF. In DNA form, the CDR3 reads TGTGCCAGCAGCTTAGGCCCTCGGGATAACGAGCAGTACTTC.